These T cell receptor beta chains were read from a single sample in a study of cytomegalovirus exposure and HLA in healthy donors. The method was immunoSEQ multiplex PCR; TCRdb's version includes in-frame clones alone and lacks a portion of them. This sample's clone table lists approximately 170,000 clones. What was sequenced was PBMCs. These receptor sequences come from a woman aged 18 to 35 in good health and CMV-seropositive. The CDR3 runs from the conserved cysteine through the conserved F or W.

j_gene,v_gene,CDR3aa
TRBJ2-2,TRBV30,CAWGVRDRVTGELFF
TRBJ1-2,TRBV6-6,CASTETGGGGYTF
TRBJ1-1,TRBV14,CASSQSTRTEAFF
TRBJ2-1,TRBV18,CASSPLSGGGDEQFF
TRBJ2-1,TRBV6-5,CASSRLAGGHEQFF
TRBJ2-7,TRBV29-1,CSVGSSGAQYF
-,TRBV6-1,CASMLVTPHEQYF
TRBJ2-7,TRBV2,CASTQRGGLYEQYF
TRBJ1-1,TRBV11-2,CASSLGGGDTEAFF
TRBJ2-3,TRBV4-1,CASSQVSSGGSTDTQYF
TRBJ2-5,TRBV5-1,CASSSDPPSGQTQYF
TRBJ2-2,TRBV7-2,CASSLRLPNTGELFF
TRBJ2-5,TRBV5-4,CASSLVDQETQYF
TRBJ2-7,TRBV7-9,CASRDSGGSYEQYF
TRBJ1-1,TRBV6-1,CASRNTANTEAFF
TRBJ1-1,TRBV9,CASSGRQGADTEAFF
TRBJ2-7,TRBV5-1,CASSFGGGISEQYF
TRBJ2-3,TRBV2,CASRGSGGPTDTQYF
TRBJ2-7,TRBV6-5,CASSYTGSSYEQYF
TRBJ1-1,TRBV11-3,CASSLQGISTEAFF
TRBJ2-2,TRBV7-8,CASSFGVNTGELFF
TRBJ2-5,TRBV2,CASDSPSETQYF
TRBJ2-5,TRBV7-6,CASSLGVAGIETQYF
TRBJ1-5,TRBV2,CASSPGQGARQPQHF
TRBJ2-1,TRBV6-5,CASSYSGTRVNEQFF
TRBJ2-3,TRBV5-8,CASREQGGTDTQYF
TRBJ1-1,TRBV5-1,CASSRLQAGTANTEAFF
TRBJ1-5,TRBV19,CASSMGRGRNQPQHF
TRBJ2-5,TRBV30,CAWSVLGGGETQYF
TRBJ1-2,TRBV6-5,CASSYSPEGDGYTF
TRBJ1-1,TRBV7-9,CASRLRQGGTEAFF
TRBJ2-2,TRBV7-2,CASSALRGAGELFF
TRBJ2-7,TRBV29-1,CSAKGWTGGAEQYF
TRBJ2-7,TRBV18,CASSANYEQYF
TRBJ1-3,TRBV12-5,CASGLGQGSGNTIYF
TRBJ2-1,TRBV5-6,CASSLSSEQFF
TRBJ2-7,TRBV19,CASTPRDSGANSYEQYF
TRBJ2-7,TRBV9,CASSTRGQSSYEQYF
TRBJ2-7,TRBV15,CATSRESAGVVSEQYF
TRBJ2-7,TRBV5-1,CARNRVRYEQYF
TRBJ2-7,TRBV6-1,CASSEVRPSGSPYEQYF
TRBJ1-4,TRBV15,CATSTTGGDEKLFF
TRBJ2-1,TRBV7-9,CASSPVYGDNEQFF
TRBJ1-2,TRBV6-4,CASSRGNRGNYGYTF
TRBJ2-5,TRBV15,CATSRDLPRSGQETQYF
TRBJ1-5,TRBV7-2,CASSFDRGGNQPQHF
TRBJ1-3,TRBV14,CASSQAGISGNTIYF
TRBJ2-5,TRBV19,CASSIQGKGRKTQYF